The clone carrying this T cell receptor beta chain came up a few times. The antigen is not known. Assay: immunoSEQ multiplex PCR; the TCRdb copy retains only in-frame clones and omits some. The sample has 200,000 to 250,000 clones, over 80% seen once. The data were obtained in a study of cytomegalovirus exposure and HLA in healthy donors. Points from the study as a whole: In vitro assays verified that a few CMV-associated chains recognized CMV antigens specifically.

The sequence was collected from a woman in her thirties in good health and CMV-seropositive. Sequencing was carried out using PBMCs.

CDR3 amino acids: CSVEQRDGYTF. The DNA of the CDR3 is TGCAGCGTTGAACAGAGGGATGGCTACACCTTC. This chain connects TRBV29-1 to TRBJ1-2; D is unresolved. The germline V and J ends were trimmed by 2 bases and 6 bases, with 7 bases remaining between them. CDR1 and CDR2 (germline): SQVTM, ANQGSEA. This CDR3 comprises 11 residues.